This is a list of T cell receptor beta chains from one sample in a study of identical twins. MiXCR was run by TCRdb on the 5' RACE reads, yielding one entry per CDR3 protein. Here the sample spans 200,000 to 250,000 distinct CDR3 sequences, around 6.6% being singletons. The same sample was also used in a study of yellow fever vaccine responses in identical twins.

Sequencing used memory (CD45RO+) T cells sorted from blood. These receptors were taken from a woman aged 18-29 years in good health. Both conserved end residues are part of each CDR3. A D gene is named only where the DNA matches it firmly. Size is omitted from some rows. Given values are once, few, many or a class for expanded clones.

v_gene	abundance	d_gene	j_gene	CDR3nt	CDR3aa
TRBV4-2	many	TRBD2	TRBJ2-1	TGTGCCAGCAGCCAAGATCAGGCTAGCGGGGTGGATGAGCAGTTCTTC	CASSQDQASGVDEQFF
TRBV10-3	few	-	TRBJ1-6	TGTGCCATCAGTGATGGGGGCCATTCACCCCTCCACTTT	CAISDGGHSPLHF
TRBV6-1	-	-	TRBJ2-7	TGTGCCAGCAGGGCAGCAACGACCTACGAGCAGTACTTC	CASRAATTYEQYF
TRBV6-2/TRBV6-3	many	TRBD1	TRBJ1-1	TGTGCCAGCAGCCCCGTAGACAGGGGTGCTGAAGCTTTCTTT	CASSPVDRGAEAFF
TRBV7-8	many	-	TRBJ2-2	TGTGCCAGCAGCTCCGGGTCCCTCTTTACCGGGGAGCTGTTTTTT	CASSSGSLFTGELFF
TRBV28	many	-	TRBJ2-7	TGTGCCAGCAGCGGGCGGATTGGGTCCCGAGGCTACGAGCAGTACTTC	CASSGRIGSRGYEQYF
TRBV7-2	many	-	TRBJ2-4	TGTGCCAGCAGCCCCACCGGAGAGGGGGCCAAAAACATTCAGTACTTC	CASSPTGEGAKNIQYF
TRBV5-1	few	-	TRBJ1-6	TGCGCCAGCAGCCAAGGGACCGCGGGGTCACCCCTCCACTTT	CASSQGTAGSPLHF
TRBV5-6	-	TRBD2	TRBJ2-3	TGTGCCAGCAGCCGGGTGGCCCGGCTAGCGGGGTTCGCTAGCACAGATACGCAGTATTTT	CASSRVARLAGFASTDTQYF
TRBV28	-	-	TRBJ2-7	TGTGCCAGCACCTTAGGCGAAATCCACGAGCAGTACTTC	CASTLGEIHEQYF
TRBV5-1	many	-	TRBJ2-7	TGCGCCAGCAGCTTAGAGCAATCACCCTACGAGCAGTACTTC	CASSLEQSPYEQYF
TRBV27	-	TRBD2	TRBJ2-1	TGTGCCAGCAGTTTATCCCGCGCCAGACTAGCGGGCCACAATGAGCAGTTCTTC	CASSLSRARLAGHNEQFF
TRBV3-1	many	-	TRBJ2-4	TGTGCCAGCAGCCAAGATAGGGGGAGCAAAAACATTCAGTACTTC	CASSQDRGSKNIQYF
TRBV5-1	many	-	TRBJ2-3	TGCGCCAGCAGCTTCATCGGGATCCGCACAGATACGCAGTATTTT	CASSFIGIRTDTQYF
TRBV27	-	-	TRBJ2-1	TGTGCCAGCAGTTCCCCCAGGGACCTCGGGTTATACAATGAGCAGTTCTTC	CASSSPRDLGLYNEQFF
TRBV20-1	many	-	TRBJ2-1	TGCAGTGCTAGAGATCTACTCCTAAACTACAATGAGCAGTTCTTC	CSARDLLLNYNEQFF
TRBV29-1	many	TRBD1	TRBJ2-1	TGCAGCGCTTCGACAGGGCCATACAATGAGCAGTTCTTC	CSASTGPYNEQFF
TRBV20-1	many	TRBD2	TRBJ2-1	TGCAGTGCTAGTCAAGCGGGGGCCTACAATGAGCAGTTCTTC	CSASQAGAYNEQFF
TRBV6-6	-	TRBD1	TRBJ2-1	TGTGCCAGCAGTTACACAGGGGACAATGAGCAGTTCTTC	CASSYTGDNEQFF
TRBV6-5	many	TRBD2	TRBJ2-2	TGTGCCAGCAGTTTCCAAGCGGGGGATAGCACCGGGGAGCTGTTTTTT	CASSFQAGDSTGELFF
TRBV20-1	-	TRBD1	TRBJ1-5	TGCAGTGCGAGACAGGGCTCGAATCAGCCCCAGCATTTT	CSARQGSNQPQHF
TRBV20-1	few	TRBD1	TRBJ1-5	TGCAGTGCAAAACAGGGGGCGAGCAATCAGCCCCAGCATTTT	CSAKQGASNQPQHF
TRBV24-1	many	TRBD1	TRBJ2-5	TGTGCCACCAGTGACCGGACAGGGGATAGGAACCAAGAGACCCAGTACTTC	CATSDRTGDRNQETQYF
TRBV7-9	few	-	TRBJ1-2	TGTGCCAGCAGCTTAGGCAGTACCGGCTATGGCTACACCTTC	CASSLGSTGYGYTF
TRBV10-3	many	-	TRBJ1-6	TGTGCCACCCCCGGGACCGTGACAAATTCACCCCTCCACTTT	CATPGTVTNSPLHF
TRBV7-2	few	TRBD2	TRBJ2-5	TGTGCCAGCAGCGTACGGGGGGGCCCAGAGACCCAGTACTTC	CASSVRGGPETQYF
TRBV28	-	TRBD2	TRBJ2-1	TGTGCCAGCAGAGCGATTAGCGGGAGGGCGAACAATGAGCAGTTCTTC	CASRAISGRANNEQFF
TRBV7-7	-	-	TRBJ2-1	TGTGCCAGCAGCTTCGGACGGAGCTCCTACAATGAGCAGTTCTTC	CASSFGRSSYNEQFF
TRBV28	-	-	TRBJ1-2	TGTGCCAGCAGGGACGGGAGAAACTATGGCTACACCTTC	CASRDGRNYGYTF
TRBV29-1	few	TRBD1	TRBJ1-2	TGCAGCGTAGCGGGACAGCTATGGGGCTACACCTTC	CSVAGQLWGYTF
TRBV12-3/TRBV12-4	-	-	TRBJ2-5	TGTGCCAGTCTACCCGGGACTTCAGAGACCCAGTACTTC	CASLPGTSETQYF
TRBV3-1	few	-	TRBJ1-2	TGTGCCAGCAGCCAACGGGAACAGGATGGCTACACCTTC	CASSQREQDGYTF
TRBV7-6	-	-	TRBJ2-2	TGTGCCAGCAGCTTATCACGGATGAACACCGGGGAGCTGTTTTTT	CASSLSRMNTGELFF
TRBV6-1	-	TRBD1	TRBJ2-7	TGTGCCAGCAGTGTAGGACAGGGTCCCTACGAGCAGTACTTC	CASSVGQGPYEQYF
TRBV7-9	-	-	TRBJ2-3	TGTGCCAGCAGCGCCACCTGGACGGGAAACACAGATACGCAGTATTTT	CASSATWTGNTDTQYF
TRBV20-1	many	TRBD2	TRBJ2-1	TGCAGTGCTAACCTTTGGACTAGCGGGAGTTCCCATGAGCAGTTCTTC	CSANLWTSGSSHEQFF
TRBV5-5	-	TRBD2	TRBJ2-7	TGTGCCAGCAGCCTACTAACGGATGGAGCGGGAGGGCCCTACGAGCAGTACTTC	CASSLLTDGAGGPYEQYF
TRBV5-1	few	-	TRBJ2-5	TGCGCCAGCAGCTTGGCCCTGTGGGAGACCCAGTACTTC	CASSLALWETQYF
TRBV28	-	-	TRBJ2-5	TGTGCCAGCAGTTTGGGAGACGCGTACCAAGAGACCCAGTACTTC	CASSLGDAYQETQYF
TRBV5-1	-	TRBD2	TRBJ2-7	TGCGCCAGCAGCTTCTCTAGCGGGCTCACCTACGAGCAGTACTTC	CASSFSSGLTYEQYF
TRBV4-1	many	TRBD2	TRBJ2-1	TGCGCCAGCAGCCTCAGCGGGGCCACCTACAATGAGCAGTTCTTC	CASSLSGATYNEQFF
TRBV7-2	-	TRBD2	TRBJ2-4	TGTGCCAGCAGCTCCCCCTCGGGGGGGAAAAACATTCAGTACTTC	CASSSPSGGKNIQYF
TRBV10-3	many	TRBD1	TRBJ1-1	TGTGCCACCCGGACAGGGGTGACTGAAGCTTTCTTT	CATRTGVTEAFF
TRBV10-3	many	-	TRBJ2-1	TGTGCCATCAGTGCGGGAGACGAGCAGTTCTTC	CAISAGDEQFF
TRBV7-9	few	TRBD2	TRBJ2-3	TGTGCCAGCCTCGGAGGCGGCGGGGGGCGGTCAGATACGCAGTATTTT	CASLGGGGGRSDTQYF
TRBV4-1	many	-	TRBJ1-2	TGCGCCAGCAGCCAAGATGAGGGAACCTATGGCTACACCTTC	CASSQDEGTYGYTF
TRBV10-3	many	-	TRBJ1-5	TGTGCCATCAGTGAGAGGGCAGACACCAATCAGCCCCAGCATTTT	CAISERADTNQPQHF
TRBV20-1	-	-	TRBJ2-5	TGCAGTGCTAGACCGGGTGGGGCGGGAGAGACCCAGTACTTC	CSARPGGAGETQYF
TRBV15	-	-	TRBJ2-2	TGTGCCACCAGCAGAGATAGGCTCACACTAGGAAACGCCGGGGAGCTGTTTTTT	CATSRDRLTLGNAGELFF
TRBV5-1	few	-	TRBJ1-4	TGCGCCAGCAGCTTGGTAGGGGATGGGGGTGAAAAACTGTTTTTT	CASSLVGDGGEKLFF